This is a list of T cell receptor beta chains from one sample in a study of response to subunit inactivated influenza vaccine. Using its own MiXCR run on the RT-PCR reads, TCRdb lists one record per CDR3 protein. The table records 590,000 or so distinct CDR3 sequences, approximately 15% of them present only once. This material consisted of PBMCs from blood, taken 14 to 15 days before vaccination. These receptors came from a man between 45 and 60 years old who received an inactivated influenza vaccine. CDR3s include the opening cysteine and the closing phenylalanine or tryptophan. The D gene is left open where the match is weak. Size tells how often a clone was seen (once, few, many) or the class of an expanded clone, and some rows leave it out.

clone_size,v_call,j_call,d_call,cdr3_aa,cdr3_nt
few,TRBV4-2,TRBJ2-4,NA,CASSQDVQASNIQYF,TGTGCCAGCAGCCAAGATGTGCAGGCTAGCAACATTCAGTACTTC
NA,TRBV9,TRBJ2-3,TRBD2,CASSGGLAGNTQYF,TGTGCCAGCAGCGGGGGACTAGCGGGGAATACGCAGTATTTT
NA,TRBV6-4,TRBJ2-4,NA,CASSNEEGDIQYF,TGTGCCAGCAGTAATGAAGAGGGGGACATTCAGTACTTC
few,TRBV3-1,TRBJ2-7,TRBD2,CASSPRLATEQYF,TGTGCCAGCAGCCCTAGACTAGCGACCGAGCAGTACTTC
few,TRBV6-5,TRBJ2-7,NA,CASSYSGAGAGSSYEQYF,TGTGCCAGCAGTTACTCGGGGGCGGGGGCAGGGAGCTCCTACGAGCAGTACTTC
NA,TRBV6-1,TRBJ1-4,TRBD1,CASSDRTGLNEKLFF,TGTGCCAGCAGCGACCGGACAGGTCTAAATGAAAAACTGTTTTTT
NA,TRBV24-1,TRBJ2-5,NA,CATSDFRGASETQYF,TGTGCCACCAGTGATTTTCGGGGGGCCTCAGAGACCCAGTACTTC
NA,TRBV30,TRBJ2-1,TRBD2,CAWSRAAGGGSEQFF,TGTGCCTGGAGTCGGGCAGCGGGGGGCGGTAGTGAGCAGTTCTTC
NA,TRBV7-2,TRBJ2-1,NA,CASSLVGTPGAYNEQFF,TGTGCCAGCAGCTTAGTAGGGACACCGGGGGCGTACAATGAGCAGTTCTTC
NA,TRBV6-5,TRBJ1-4,NA,CASSLKQNNEKLFF,TGTGCCAGCAGTTTGAAACAGAATAATGAAAAACTGTTTTTT
NA,TRBV10-3,TRBJ1-1,TRBD1,CAIRPAGTANTEAFF,TGTGCCATCAGACCAGCCGGGACAGCGAACACTGAAGCTTTCTTT
few,TRBV20-1,TRBJ1-5,NA,CSARLTGTRNQPQHF,TGCAGTGCTAGGCTTACAGGGACGCGCAATCAGCCCCAGCATTTT
few,TRBV11-1,TRBJ2-7,NA,CASSYGQYYEQYF,TGTGCCAGCAGCTACGGACAATACTACGAGCAGTACTTC
few,TRBV12-3/TRBV12-4,TRBJ1-2,NA,CASSRVDGYGYTF,TGTGCCAGCAGTCGGGTCGACGGCTATGGCTACACCTTC
few,TRBV20-1,TRBJ2-5,TRBD2,CSASNAGLVGPQYF,TGCAGTGCTAGCAACGCGGGACTAGTCGGTCCCCAGTACTTC
few,TRBV20-1,TRBJ2-3,NA,CSARARVRWRTDTQYF,TGCAGTGCTAGAGCCAGAGTGAGGTGGAGAACAGATACGCAGTATTTT
NA,TRBV28,TRBJ1-1,NA,CASSLDLGARAFF,TGTGCCAGCAGTTTAGATTTGGGGGCTCGGGCTTTCTTT
NA,TRBV7-2,TRBJ2-3,TRBD1,CASRGVGTGLDTQYF,TGTGCCAGCAGGGGAGTGGGGACAGGGTTAGATACGCAGTATTTT
many,TRBV7-9,TRBJ2-7,TRBD2,CASSSSGTTYYEQYF,TGTGCCAGCAGCTCCTCCGGGACTACTTATTACGAGCAGTACTTC
NA,TRBV7-3,TRBJ2-1,TRBD2,CASSPNPGPSGSLYEQFF,TGTGCCAGCAGCCCTAACCCGGGTCCTAGCGGGAGTTTGTATGAGCAGTTCTTC